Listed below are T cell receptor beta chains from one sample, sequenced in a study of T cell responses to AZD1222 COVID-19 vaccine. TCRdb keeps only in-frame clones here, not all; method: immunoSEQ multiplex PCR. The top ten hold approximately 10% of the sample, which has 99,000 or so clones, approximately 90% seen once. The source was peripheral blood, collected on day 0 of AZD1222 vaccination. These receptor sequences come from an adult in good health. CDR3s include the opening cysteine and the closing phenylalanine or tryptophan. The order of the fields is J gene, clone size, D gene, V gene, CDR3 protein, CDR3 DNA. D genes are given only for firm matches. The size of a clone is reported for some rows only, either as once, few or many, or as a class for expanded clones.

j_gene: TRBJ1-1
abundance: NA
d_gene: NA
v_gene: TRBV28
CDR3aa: CASSFWDNLNTEAFF
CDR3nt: TGTGCCAGCAGTTTCTGGGACAACTTGAACACTGAAGCTTTCTTT

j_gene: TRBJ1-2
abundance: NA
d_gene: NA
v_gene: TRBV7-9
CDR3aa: CASMELESVYGYTF
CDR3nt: TGTGCCAGCATGGAACTCGAGTCGGTCTATGGCTACACCTTC

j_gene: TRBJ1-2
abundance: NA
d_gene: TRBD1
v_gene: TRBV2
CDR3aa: CASSDRTGGSFYTF
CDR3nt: TGTGCCAGCAGTGATCGGACAGGGGGATCGTTTTACACCTTC

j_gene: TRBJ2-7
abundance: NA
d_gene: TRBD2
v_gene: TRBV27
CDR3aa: CASSLRLAGTYEQYF
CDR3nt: TGTGCCAGCAGTTTAAGACTAGCGGGAACCTACGAGCAGTACTTC

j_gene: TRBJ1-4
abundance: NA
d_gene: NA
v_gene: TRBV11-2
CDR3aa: CASSTLGGATNEKLFF
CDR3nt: TGTGCCAGCAGCACCCTTGGGGGGGCAACTAATGAAAAACTGTTTTTT

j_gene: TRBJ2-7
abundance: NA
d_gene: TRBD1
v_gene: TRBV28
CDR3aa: CASRGRDRAFSYEQYF
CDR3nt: TGTGCCAGCAGGGGCCGTGACAGGGCATTCTCCTACGAGCAGTACTTC

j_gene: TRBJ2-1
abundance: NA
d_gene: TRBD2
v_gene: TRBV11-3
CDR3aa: CASSLNPGGGYNEQFF
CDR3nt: TGTGCCAGCAGCCTAAACCCGGGCGGGGGCTACAATGAGCAGTTCTTC

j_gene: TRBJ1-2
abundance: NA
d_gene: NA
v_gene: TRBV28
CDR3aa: CASSLWERYTF
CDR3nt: TGTGCCAGCAGTTTATGGGAACGCTACACCTTC

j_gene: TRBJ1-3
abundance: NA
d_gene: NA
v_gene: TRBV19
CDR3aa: CASLPQSSGNTIYF
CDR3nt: TGTGCCAGCCTCCCACAGTCCTCTGGAAACACCATATATTTT

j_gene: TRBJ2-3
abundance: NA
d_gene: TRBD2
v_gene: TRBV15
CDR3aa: CATSRDPSGSGDTQYF
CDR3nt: TGTGCCACCAGCAGAGATCCTAGCGGGAGTGGAGATACGCAGTATTTT

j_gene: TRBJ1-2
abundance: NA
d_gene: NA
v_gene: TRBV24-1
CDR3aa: CATSGGDGYTF
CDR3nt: TGTGCCACCAGTGGAGGGGATGGCTACACCTTC

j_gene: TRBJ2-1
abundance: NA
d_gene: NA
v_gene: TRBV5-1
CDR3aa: CASSEISEQFF
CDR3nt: TGCGCCAGCAGCGAGATCAGTGAGCAGTTCTTC

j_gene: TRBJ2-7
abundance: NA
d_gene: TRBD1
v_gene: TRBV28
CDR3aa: CASTRQGAGYEQYF
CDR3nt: TGTGCCAGCACCAGACAGGGGGCTGGGTACGAGCAGTACTTC

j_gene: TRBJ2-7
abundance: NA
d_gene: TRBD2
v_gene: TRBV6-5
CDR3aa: CATYGGGYEQYF
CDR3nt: TGTGCCACCTACGGGGGGGGCTACGAGCAGTACTTC

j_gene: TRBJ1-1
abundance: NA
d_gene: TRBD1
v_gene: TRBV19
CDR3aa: CASSMVGTGRREGEAFF
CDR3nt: TGTGCCAGTAGTATGGTCGGGACAGGTAGGAGGGAAGGTGAAGCTTTCTTT

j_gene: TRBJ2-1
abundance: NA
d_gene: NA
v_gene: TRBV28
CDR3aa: CASRRVAGSNEQFF
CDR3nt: TGTGCCAGCAGGAGGGTGGCGGGCTCCAATGAGCAGTTCTTC

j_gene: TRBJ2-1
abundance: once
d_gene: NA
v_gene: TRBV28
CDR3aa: CASREGANNEQFF
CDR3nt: TGTGCCAGCAGGGAAGGGGCCAACAATGAGCAGTTCTTC

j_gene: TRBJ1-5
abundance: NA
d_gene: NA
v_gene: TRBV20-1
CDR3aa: CSASFGGNQPQHF
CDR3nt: TGCAGTGCTAGTTTCGGGGGCAATCAGCCCCAGCATTTT

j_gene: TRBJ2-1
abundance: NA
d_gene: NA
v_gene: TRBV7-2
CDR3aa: CASSLLGGYNEQFF
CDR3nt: TGTGCCAGCAGCTTACTAGGGGGCTACAATGAGCAGTTCTTC

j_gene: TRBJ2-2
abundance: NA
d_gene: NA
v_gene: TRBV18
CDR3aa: CASSPIEGATGELFF
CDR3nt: TGTGCCAGCTCACCCATAGAGGGTGCCACCGGGGAGCTGTTTTTT

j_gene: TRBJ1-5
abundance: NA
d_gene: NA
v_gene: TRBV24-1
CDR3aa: CATSERSGIGYSNQPQHF
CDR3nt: TGTGCCACCAGTGAACGGTCAGGGATTGGGTATAGCAATCAGCCCCAGCATTTT

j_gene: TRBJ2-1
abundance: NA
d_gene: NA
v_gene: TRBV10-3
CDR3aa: CAISSTSSYNEQFF
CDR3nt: TGTGCCATCAGTTCAACGAGCTCCTACAATGAGCAGTTCTTC

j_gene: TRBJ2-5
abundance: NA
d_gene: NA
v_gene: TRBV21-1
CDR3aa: CASSLRTSSPGTQYF
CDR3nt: TGTGCCAGCAGCCTACGGACTAGCTCCCCGGGGACCCAGTACTTC

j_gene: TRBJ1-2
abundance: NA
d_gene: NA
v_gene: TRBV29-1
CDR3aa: CSYAGGTYGYTF
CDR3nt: TGCAGCTATGCCGGAGGGACTTATGGCTACACCTTC

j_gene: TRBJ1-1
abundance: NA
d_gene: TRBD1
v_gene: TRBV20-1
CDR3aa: CSAPQGVAFF
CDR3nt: TGCAGTGCCCCTCAGGGGGTAGCTTTCTTT

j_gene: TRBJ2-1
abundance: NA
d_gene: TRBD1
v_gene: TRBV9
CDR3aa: CASSVRAGTGSINEQFF
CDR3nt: TGTGCCAGCAGCGTTCGAGCCGGGACAGGGAGTATTAATGAGCAGTTCTTC

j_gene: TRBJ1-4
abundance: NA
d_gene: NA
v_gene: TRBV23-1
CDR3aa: CASTPAAGVGEKLFF
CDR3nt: TGCGCCAGCACCCCCGCCGCAGGGGTGGGCGAAAAACTGTTTTTT

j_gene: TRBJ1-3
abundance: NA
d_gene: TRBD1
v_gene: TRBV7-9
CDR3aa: CASSTMTGGRGNTIYF
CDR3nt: TGTGCCAGCAGCACCATGACAGGGGGCCGTGGAAACACCATATATTTT

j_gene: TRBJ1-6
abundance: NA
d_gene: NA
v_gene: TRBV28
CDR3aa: CASSRLWGADNSPLHF
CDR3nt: TGTGCCAGCAGCCGCCTGTGGGGCGCAGATAATTCACCCCTCCACTTT

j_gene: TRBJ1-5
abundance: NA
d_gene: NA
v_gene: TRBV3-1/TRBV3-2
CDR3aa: CAASSSGGGNQPQHF
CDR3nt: TGTGCCGCATCCAGTAGCGGGGGCGGTAATCAGCCCCAGCATTTT

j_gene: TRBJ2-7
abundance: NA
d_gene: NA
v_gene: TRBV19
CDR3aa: CASRQGWEQYF
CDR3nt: TGTGCCAGTAGACAGGGATGGGAGCAGTACTTC

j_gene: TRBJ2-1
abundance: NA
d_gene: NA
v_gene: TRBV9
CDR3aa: CASSPSGAGTYNEQFF
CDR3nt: TGTGCCAGCAGCCCTTCCGGGGCGGGAACCTACAATGAGCAGTTCTTC

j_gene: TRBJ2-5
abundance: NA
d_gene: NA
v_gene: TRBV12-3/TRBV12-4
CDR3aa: CASSLGGGETQYF
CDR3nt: TGTGCCAGCAGTTTAGGAGGAGGCGAGACCCAGTACTTC

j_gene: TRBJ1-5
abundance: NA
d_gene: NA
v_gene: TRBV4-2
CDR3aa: CASSQLSGQGNQPQHF
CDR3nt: TGTGCCAGCAGCCAACTTTCGGGACAAGGAAATCAGCCCCAGCATTTT

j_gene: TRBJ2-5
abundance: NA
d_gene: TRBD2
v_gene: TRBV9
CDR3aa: CASSADALGLKETQYF
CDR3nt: TGTGCCAGCAGCGCGGACGCGCTGGGACTAAAGGAGACCCAGTACTTC

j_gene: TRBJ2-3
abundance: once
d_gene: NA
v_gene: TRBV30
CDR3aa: CAWSVATGSTDTQYF
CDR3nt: TGTGCCTGGAGTGTAGCGACGGGGAGCACAGATACGCAGTATTTT

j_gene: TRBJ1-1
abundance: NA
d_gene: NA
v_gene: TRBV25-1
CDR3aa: CASRGPKEAFF
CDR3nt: TGTGCCAGCAGAGGACCGAAAGAAGCTTTCTTT

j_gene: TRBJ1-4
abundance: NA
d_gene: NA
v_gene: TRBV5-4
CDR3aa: CASSENRGLNEKLFF
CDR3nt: TGTGCCAGCAGCGAAAACCGGGGCTTGAATGAAAAACTGTTTTTT

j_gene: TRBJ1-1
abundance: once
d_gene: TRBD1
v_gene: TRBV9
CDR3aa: CASSATGGFRSTEAFF
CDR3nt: TGTGCCAGCAGCGCAACAGGGGGCTTCCGCTCGACTGAAGCTTTCTTT

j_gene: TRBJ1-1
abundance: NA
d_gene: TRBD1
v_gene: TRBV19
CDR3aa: CASSRDRANTEAFF
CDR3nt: TGTGCCAGTAGTAGGGACAGGGCAAACACTGAAGCTTTCTTT

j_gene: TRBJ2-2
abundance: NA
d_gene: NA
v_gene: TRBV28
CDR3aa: CASSFGITGELFF
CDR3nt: TGTGCCAGCAGTTTCGGGATCACCGGGGAGCTGTTTTTT

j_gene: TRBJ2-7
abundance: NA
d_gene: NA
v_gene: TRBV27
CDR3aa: CASSLKGVGVSSYEQYF
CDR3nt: TGTGCCAGCAGTTTAAAAGGGGTGGGGGTGAGCTCCTACGAGCAGTACTTC